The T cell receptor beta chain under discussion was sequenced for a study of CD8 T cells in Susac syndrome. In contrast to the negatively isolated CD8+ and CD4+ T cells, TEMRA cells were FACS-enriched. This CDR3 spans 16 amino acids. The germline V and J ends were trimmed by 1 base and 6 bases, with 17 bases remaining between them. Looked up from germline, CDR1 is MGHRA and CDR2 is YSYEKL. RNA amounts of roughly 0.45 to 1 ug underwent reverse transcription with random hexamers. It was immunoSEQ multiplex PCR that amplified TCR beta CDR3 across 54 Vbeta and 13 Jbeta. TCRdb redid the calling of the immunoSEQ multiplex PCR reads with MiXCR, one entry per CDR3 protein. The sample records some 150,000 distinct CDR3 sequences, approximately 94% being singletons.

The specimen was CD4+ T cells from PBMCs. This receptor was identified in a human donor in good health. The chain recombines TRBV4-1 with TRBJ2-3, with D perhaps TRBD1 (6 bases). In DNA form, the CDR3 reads TGCGCCAGCAGCCAAGTAGATGGGGTCCAGGGGGATACGCAGTATTTT. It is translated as CASSQVDGVQGDTQYF.